The sample holds one count of the clone carrying this TCR beta chain. Antigen: not known. Only in-frame clones appear in the TCRdb table, and some are missing; sequencing was by immunoSEQ multiplex PCR. This table has some 68,000 clones, roughly 90% appearing once. The data originate from a study of stem cell transplantation in POMP-related autoinflammatory disease. The wider study: Impaired MHC class I-dependent CD8+ differentiation was hypothesized from defective thymoproteasomes. Pre-transplant patients had naive-skewed CD4+ T cells and few CD8+ T cells. General study findings and limits: Unique TRB V-J gene pairings were limited in number in patients with PRAID.

The starting material was CD4+ T cells from PBMCs, obtained after stem cell transplantation. The clonotype was recovered from a human patient with POMP-related autoinflammation and immune dysregulation (PRAID). Some T cells may possibly be graft donor cells.

The CDR3 spells CASSELAGHTGELFF. The CDR3 bases are TGTGCCAGCAGTGAACTAGCGGGACACACCGGGGAGCTGTTTTTT. V is TRBV6-1 and J is TRBJ2-2, with 9 bases matching TRBD2. The germline CDR1 and CDR2 sequences are MNHNS and SASEGT. V lost 2 bases, J lost 3 bases, and 1 base stayed unmatched. CDR3 length: 15 amino acids.